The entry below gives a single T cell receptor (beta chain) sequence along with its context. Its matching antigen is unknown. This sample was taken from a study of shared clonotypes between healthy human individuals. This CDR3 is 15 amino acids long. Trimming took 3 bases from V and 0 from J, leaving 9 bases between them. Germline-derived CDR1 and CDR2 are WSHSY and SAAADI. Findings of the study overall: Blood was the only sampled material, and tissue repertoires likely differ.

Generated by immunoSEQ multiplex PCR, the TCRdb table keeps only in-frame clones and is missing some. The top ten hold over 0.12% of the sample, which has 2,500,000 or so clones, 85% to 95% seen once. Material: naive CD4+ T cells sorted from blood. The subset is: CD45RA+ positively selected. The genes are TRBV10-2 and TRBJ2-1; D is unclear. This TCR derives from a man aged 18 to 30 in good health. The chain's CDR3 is CASSDWGSSYNEQFF. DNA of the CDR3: TGCGCCAGCAGTGATTGGGGAAGCTCCTACAATGAGCAGTTCTTC.